The entry that follows covers one T cell receptor (beta chain) sequence. Profiling relied on immunoSEQ multiplex PCR, and the TCRdb table lists in-frame clones only, not all of them. Of around 69,000 clones in the sample, about 82% were seen once. This record comes from a study of blood T cell repertoires in COVID-19. Whole-study context: Italy, Spain and the United States were the sources of the convalescent and acute COVID-19 samples.

Germline values: CDR1 SNHLY, CDR2 FYNNEI. CDR3 length equals 15 residues. V gave up 6 bases and J gave up 5 bases; unmatched junction bases: 7. This TCR came from a woman in her sixties or seventies with acute or convalescent COVID-19. This chain uses TRBV2 with TRBJ2-1; TRBD1 matches at 10 bases. Sequencing was carried out using peripheral blood. The CDR3 loop is CASRFAGQGNNEQFF. In nucleotides, the CDR3 is TGTGCCAGCAGGTTTGCGGGACAGGGGAACAATGAGCAGTTCTTC.